One and the same sample provided the 26 T cell receptor beta chains below, sequenced in a study of T-cell memory formation after mild COVID-19. TCRdb re-analysed the 5' RACE reads in MiXCR, keeping a single row per CDR3 protein. The sample includes 350,000 to 500,000 distinct CDR3 sequences, more than 15% of them seen just once. Material: PBMCs or a T cell subset sorted from them (not recorded which). Source of these receptors: a man aged 18 to 29 who had mild COVID-19 (a few samples of this study predate the infection). Cell type and time point are not known.

The V and J genes are TRBV30 and TRBJ2-2; perhaps TRBD2 as D (6 bases). V was cut by 1 base and J by 3 bases, with 12 bases left in between. Germline CDR1 and CDR2: GTSNPN and SVGIG (reference sequence). The CDR3 length is 15 residues. The CDR3 DNA reads TGTGCCTGGAGTGAGTGGGGGGACCACACCGGGGAGCTGTTTTTT. Residues: CAWSEWGDHTGELFF. The full variable domain, in which reference TRBV30 and TRBJ2-2 provide the parts outside the CDR3, is SQTIHQWPATLVQPVGSPLSLECTVEGTSNPNLYWYRQAAGRGLQLLFYSVGIGQISSEVPQNLSASRPQDRQFILSSKKLLLSDSGFYLCAWSEWGDHTGELFFGEGSRLTVL.

This chain joins TRBV5-1 and TRBJ1-4; D perhaps matches TRBD1 (6 bases). From germline, CDR1 is SGHRS and CDR2 YFSETQ. The V gene lost 0 bases and the J gene lost 5 bases, with 11 bases spanning the gap. CDR3 length: 15 amino acids. The CDR3 is CASSLAERGNEKLFF. CDR3 DNA: TGCGCCAGCAGCTTGGCAGAGAGGGGGAATGAAAAACTGTTTTTT.

V usage is TRBV7-6 and J usage is TRBJ1-1; D possibly corresponds to TRBD1 (5 bases). V was shortened by 3 bases and J by 4 bases, with 9 bases between the two germline ends. From germline, CDR1 is SGHVS and CDR2 FNYEAQ. This CDR3 is 13 amino acids long. The CDR3 region has the DNA TGTGCCAGCAGCTTTCAGGGATTCACTGAAGCTTTCTTT. Translated: CASSFQGFTEAFF.

This sequence joins TRBV5-1 and TRBJ2-7; TRBD2 aligns across 8 bases. The CDR3 is made up of 16 amino acids. CDR1 is SGHRS and CDR2 is YFSETQ in the germline V gene. The V gene end was trimmed by 4 bases and the J gene end by 1 base; junction bases not matched to a gene: 10. This CDR3 reads CASSPLAGSASYEQYF. DNA for the CDR3: TGCGCCAGCAGCCCCCTAGCGGGTTCGGCATCCTACGAGCAGTACTTC.

The chain employs TRBV4-1 and TRBJ2-7, with D uncertain. Per the germline V gene, CDR1 is MGHRA and CDR2 is YSYEKL. The CDR3 sequence is 14 residues long. V lost 1 base, J lost 0 bases, and 7 bases lay in between. CDR3 nucleotides: TGCGCCAGCAGCCAAGTGATCCACTCCTACGAGCAGTACTTC. It yields the protein CASSQVIHSYEQYF.

This clonotype was counted only a few times. The V gene is TRBV7-8, the J gene TRBJ1-6; D unclear. With 5 bases removed from V and 0 bases from J, the gap between germline ends came to 11 bases. Germline CDR1 SGHVS, CDR2 FQNEAQ. This CDR3 region has 16 residues. The CDR3 spells CASSPQVSSYNSPLHF. The CDR3 region has the DNA TGTGCCAGCAGCCCGCAGGTCAGCTCCTATAATTCACCCCTCCACTTT.

This clonotype has only a few counts. In DNA form, the CDR3 reads TGCAGTGCTAGTCCTAGGACAGGGTTCTCCTACGAGCAGTACTTC. Translation gives CSASPRTGFSYEQYF. The chain is built from TRBV20-1 and TRBJ2-7; 8 positions match TRBD1. Germline lookup yields CDR1 DFQATT and CDR2 SNEGSKA (reference sequence). The CDR3 extends over 15 amino acids. V trimming: 3 bases; J trimming: 0 bases; junction bases outside the gene matches: 7.

The J gene is TRBJ2-7, the V gene TRBV6-5; 10 bases fit TRBD1. Per germline, CDR1 MNHEY and CDR2 SVGAGI. Germline trimming cut 2 bases from V and 0 bases from J; bases unmatched to any gene: 1. The CDR3 spans 15 residues. CDR3 DNA sequence: TGTGCCAGCAGTTACCGGGACAGGGGCTCCTACGAGCAGTACTTC. Residues: CASSYRDRGSYEQYF.

The chain joins TRBV5-6 to TRBJ2-7; unclear D gene. The V end lost 1 base, the J end lost 6 bases, and 8 bases lay between the germline ends. The CDR3 consists of 12 residues. In germline, CDR1 is SGHDT, CDR2 YYEEEE. CDR3 sequence: CASSLMLGEQYV. Written as DNA, the CDR3 is TGTGCCAGCAGCTTGATGTTGGGCGAGCAGTACGTC.

This chain joins TRBV20-1 and TRBJ2-3; D is possibly TRBD2 (5 bases). CDR1 and CDR2 from the germline V gene are DFQATT and SNEGSKA (reference sequence). The CDR3 totals 15 residues. V lost 2 bases and J lost 1, with 13 bases in between. CDR3 DNA: TGCAGTGCTAGACTTTGGCGGGTGGGCACAGATACGCAGTATTTT. This translates into CSARLWRVGTDTQYF.

This clonotype was detected a few times. The chain carries TRBV5-1 and TRBJ1-3; D unclear. V lost 4 bases, J lost 2 bases, and 10 bases lay in between. CDR1 and CDR2 (germline): SGHRS, YFSETQ. CDR3 size: 14 residues. DNA of the CDR3: TGCGCCAGCAGCATCGGGCCGGCTGGAAACACCATATATTTT. This translates into CASSIGPAGNTIYF.

A few counts support this clonotype. The V and J genes are TRBV25-1 and TRBJ2-6; D not certain. The germline V gene encodes CDR1 MGHDK and CDR2 SYGVNS. This CDR3 has 16 residues. The V end was cut by 5 bases, the J end by 0 bases, with 11 bases between. Here the CDR3 reads CASSSGHSSGANVLTF. The DNA for the CDR3 is TGTGCCAGCAGTTCCGGCCATAGCTCTGGGGCCAACGTCCTGACTTTC.

The sample holds a few counts of this clonotype. The chain links TRBV5-6 to TRBJ2-1; D is possibly TRBD2 (6 bases). V dropped 0 bases and J dropped 3 bases, with 10 bases sitting between them. The CDR3 loop spans 15 amino acids. Germline V lookup: CDR1 SGHDT, CDR2 YYEEEE. CDR3: CASSLVGTDYNEQFF. The CDR3 nucleotides are TGTGCCAGCAGCTTGGTGGGGACTGACTACAATGAGCAGTTCTTC.

This clonotype was seen at least ten times. CDR3 DNA sequence: TGTGCCAGCAGCCAACACACAGGGACCGGGGCCAACGTCCTGACTTTC. This encodes CASSQHTGTGANVLTF. The chain has TRBV4-2 and TRBJ2-6; perhaps TRBD1 as D (6 bases). This CDR3 comprises 16 residues. CDR1 is LGHNA, CDR2 YNFKEQ, per germline. V lost 2 bases, J lost 4 bases, and 12 bases lay in between.

The gene calls are TRBV14 and TRBJ2-3; unclear D gene. Germline V gene sequence: CDR1 SGHDN, CDR2 FVKESK. CDR3 length equals 13 residues. V lost 3 bases to trimming and J lost 3 bases, with 7 bases between them. The CDR3 is CASSQFITDTQYF. DNA of the CDR3: TGTGCCAGCAGCCAGTTTATTACAGATACGCAGTATTTT.

The gene calls are TRBV11-3 and TRBJ2-5; no definite D call. The ends were cut back, 4 bases at V and 1 base at J, with 13 bases in the middle. Germline CDR1 is SGHNT and CDR2 is YENEEA. This CDR3 is 15 amino acids long. As DNA, the CDR3 is TGTGCCAGCAGCTCCCGGACGGAATCCCAAGAGACCCAGTACTTC. Translation gives CASSSRTESQETQYF.

This clonotype was picked up one time. This could be a read error, since a much larger clone is one nucleotide away. The conserved phenylalanine or tryptophan is not found at the CDR3 terminus, so this likely reflects a read error. The chain joins TRBV7-9 to TRBJ2-5, with D perhaps matching TRBD1 (6 bases). V lost 4 bases to trimming and J lost 5 bases, with 17 bases between them. CDR3 length equals 15 residues. Germline V lookup: CDR1 SEHNR, CDR2 FQNEAQ (reference sequence). CDR3 amino acids: CASSSQGQKGETQYL. The CDR3 nucleotides are TGTGCCAGCAGCTCACAGGGTCAGAAGGGGGAGACCCAGTACTTA.

V is TRBV12-3 or TRBV12-4 and J is TRBJ1-2, with D possibly matching TRBD1 (6 bases). Trimming removed 6 bases at V and 2 bases at J, with 10 bases between. CDR3 size: 13 residues. The CDR3 nucleotides read TGTGCCAGCAGGACCACAGGGAACTATGGCTACACCTTC. Protein sequence: CASRTTGNYGYTF.

This clonotype was found a few times. The chain recombines TRBV11-3 with TRBJ1-6; D is ambiguous. The germline CDR1 and CDR2 sequences are SGHNT and YENEEA. The V end was cut by 3 bases, the J end by 7 bases, with 7 bases between. CDR3 size: 13 residues. CDR3 coding DNA: TGTGCCAGCAGCTTGAGGGCGAATTCACCCCTCCACTTT. This gives the protein CASSLRANSPLHF.

The chain links TRBV5-1 to TRBJ2-5, with TRBD2 as a possible D gene (5 bases). The CDR3 is 16 amino acids. V gave up 6 bases and J gave up 1 base, with 19 bases separating them. The germline V gene encodes CDR1 SGHRS and CDR2 YFSETQ. CDR3 amino acids: CASTPAPAAAQETQYF. In DNA, the CDR3 is TGCGCCAGCACACCGGCCCCAGCGGCGGCCCAAGAGACCCAGTACTTC.

The table lists this clonotype with a few counts. CDR3 nucleotides: TGTGCCAGCAGCTTCACAGGATCCGGTCGCAATGAGCAGTTCTTC. This sequence encodes CASSFTGSGRNEQFF. The J gene is TRBJ2-1, the V gene TRBV7-2; possibly TRBD1 for D (5 bases). V shed 3 bases and J shed 6 bases, with 15 bases lying between them. The CDR3 runs 15 residues. Germline assignment: CDR1 SGHTA and CDR2 FQGNSA.

This clonotype was recorded at least ten times. The chain joins TRBV7-2 to TRBJ1-1; a possible D gene is TRBD1 (5 bases). Between the trimmed V and J ends, which lost 5 bases and 1 base, there was a span of 14 bases. Germline V gene data show CDR1 as SGHTA and CDR2 as FQGNSA. The CDR3 is made up of 15 amino acids. CDR3 DNA: TGTGCCAGCAGCCAGCAGGGACTCGCGAACACTGAAGCTTTCTTT. The encoded protein is CASSQQGLANTEAFF.

This clonotype was seen a handful of times. The chain carries TRBV4-3 and TRBJ1-2; D gene unclear. CDR1 is LGHNA, CDR2 YSLEER, per germline. The CDR3 contains 16 residues. The V end was cut by 0 bases, the J end by 8 bases, with 19 bases between. The CDR3 protein is CASSQDHEGQVGGYTF. DNA of the CDR3: TGCGCCAGCAGCCAAGATCATGAAGGGCAAGTAGGAGGCTACACCTTC.

This chain connects TRBV25-1 to TRBJ2-4, with TRBD2 matching over 8 bases. Germline assignment: CDR1 MGHDK and CDR2 SYGVNS. The trim removed 0 bases at V and 6 bases at J, leaving 4 bases unmatched. The CDR3 consists of 15 residues. This CDR3 reads CASSEYGGGPNIQYF. The CDR3 nucleotides are TGTGCCAGCAGTGAATACGGGGGGGGTCCAAACATTCAGTACTTC.

This chain connects TRBV7-9 to TRBJ2-2, with TRBD1 matching over 9 bases. The CDR3 is 16 amino acids. Trimming removed 3 bases from V and 6 bases from J; junction bases left unmatched: 8. The germline CDR1 and CDR2 sequences are SEHNR and FQNEAQ (reference sequence). The CDR3 DNA sequence: TGTGCCAGCAGCTTCACCGGGACAGGGTTCGCCGGGGAGCTGTTTTTT. It translates to CASSFTGTGFAGELFF. The variable domain in full, with the rest retrieved from reference TRBV7-9 and TRBJ2-2, is DTGVSQNPRHKITKRGQNVTFRCDPISEHNRLYWYRQTLGQGPEFLTYFQNEAQLEKSRLLSDRFSAERPKGSFSTLEIQRTEQGDSAMYLCASSFTGTGFAGELFFGEGSRLTVL.

This clonotype was observed a handful of times. The rearrangement uses TRBV29-1 and TRBJ2-1; the D gene is possibly TRBD1 (6 bases). Germline V lookup: CDR1 SQVTM, CDR2 ANQGSEA. CDR3 size: 13 residues. Between the trimmed V and J ends, which lost 5 bases and 6 bases, there was a span of 14 bases. The DNA of the CDR3 is TGCAGCGTTTCCCGCGTCAGGGGCAATGAGCAGTTCTTC. As protein: CSVSRVRGNEQFF.